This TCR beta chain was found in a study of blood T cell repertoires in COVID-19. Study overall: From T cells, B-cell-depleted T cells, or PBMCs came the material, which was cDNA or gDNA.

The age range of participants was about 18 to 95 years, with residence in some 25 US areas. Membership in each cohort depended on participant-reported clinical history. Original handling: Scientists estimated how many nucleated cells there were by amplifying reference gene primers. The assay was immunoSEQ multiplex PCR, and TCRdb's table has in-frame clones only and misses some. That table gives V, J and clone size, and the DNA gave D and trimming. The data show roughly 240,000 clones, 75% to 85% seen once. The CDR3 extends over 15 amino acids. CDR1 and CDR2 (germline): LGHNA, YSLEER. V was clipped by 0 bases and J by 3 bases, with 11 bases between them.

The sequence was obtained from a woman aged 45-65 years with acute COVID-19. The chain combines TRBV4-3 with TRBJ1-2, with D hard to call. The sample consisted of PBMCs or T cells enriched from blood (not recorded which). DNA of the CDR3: TGCGCCAGCAGCCAAGATGAAGGGAGAGACTATGGCTACACCTTC. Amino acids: CASSQDEGRDYGYTF.